This T cell receptor (beta chain) derives from a study of cytotoxic CD8 clonotypes in ibrutinib-treated CLL (dated by TCRdb to 2020 to 2022). About the study as a whole: The cohort included roughly 15 treatment-naive and ten to twelve relapsed/refractory patients; around 17 were IGHV unmutated. Responses were partial in roughly 24 patients and complete in 2; after median roughly 69 months follow-up, roughly 15 stayed in remission and about twelve progressed. Response samples were obtained after a median of roughly eleven months of treatment, with a range of roughly 6 to 40 months. Samples averaged approximately 240,000 productive templates and roughly 86,000 productive rearrangements. Longitudinal samples were available for about 30% of the roughly 90 trial participants. Cryopreserved peripheral blood mononuclear cells were collected at three points: before therapy, at response, and at either sustained remission or disease progression. Every sample from remission and from progressive disease was obtained while the patients were still on ibrutinib.

CDR1 SGHTS and CDR2 YDEGEE were looked up in the germline V gene. The CDR3, from cysteine to phenylalanine, totals 15 residues. Left in the record is the CDR3 DNA by itself, 45 bases read in frame from the first base. Trimming accounts for 2 bases at V and 4 bases at J, while the number of junction bases matched to no gene is 3. As regards this clone: Its cognate antigen has yet to be identified. No clone much larger than this one lies a single base away; base qualities are absent.

Results and caveats for the whole study, not just this receptor: Public clonotypes were rare and either contracted or stayed stable during treatment, and the rise in clonality at ibrutinib response reflected the expansion of private clonotypes. Lymph node repertoires were not examined, and the timing of sampling was not matched between patients in sustained remission and those whose disease progressed. At baseline, clonality was higher than in age-matched healthy donors and showed a strong correlation with circulating CD8+ T-cell counts. At ibrutinib response clonality went up, during sustained remission it held steady, and at progression it dropped back toward baseline.

What the time point label conveys for this sample: 24 months on ibrutinib. For TCR beta library preparation, roughly 2 micrograms of genomic DNA were extracted from the cryopreserved PBMCs. High-throughput TCR beta sequencing was performed on longitudinal blood samples from CLL patients receiving ibrutinib monotherapy. The patients took part in an open-label, single-center phase 2 trial of ibrutinib monotherapy. A MiSeq instrument was used for deep resolution sequencing, which targeted depths ranging from 1 in 1 million up to 1 in 200,000 T cells, with coverage averaging 10x for each clonotype. TCR beta libraries were generated with the immunoSEQ hsTCRB Kit. The paper's processing steps were these. The data were analyzed with ImmunoSEQ Analyzer and ImmunoSEQ Data Assistant, and V, D and J gene assignments followed IMGT definitions. Clonality was computed as one minus normalized Shannon entropy of productive rearrangement frequencies, ranging from 0 to 1. Public clonotype analysis was restricted to overrepresented clonotypes comprising at least 0.05% of each patient's repertoire. Roughly 12 age-matched healthy donor repertoires from immuneACCESS were used as controls for clonality. Entries here come from immuneACCESS through TCRdb and include only in-frame sequences with V and J called. Some clones fail to appear in such tables; in the studies checked, an unresolved V gene covers under half of the shortfall, and the cause of the remainder is unknown. Clone size and V and J calls were adopted from that table, with D and trimming inferred from the DNA. A total of about 56,000 clones appear in this sample, 55% to 65% of them only once. The top ten constitute 20% of the sample.

This clonotype was sampled from a human donor with chronic lymphocytic leukemia. The chain is assembled from TRBV5-8 and TRBJ1-6; 7 nucleotides in the junction match TRBD1. The sequencing here drew on PBMCs, taken after 24 months of ibrutinib treatment. CDR3 sequence: CASSLQGRYNSPLHF. Here is the DNA: TGTGCCAGCAGCTTACAGGGGCGGTATAATTCACCCCTCCACTTT.